These T cell receptor beta chains were read from a single sample in a study of radiation and T cells in renal cell carcinoma. Repertoires were generated with immunoSEQ multiplex PCR, while TCRdb's copy carries only in-frame clones and drops some. Of roughly 140,000 clones in the sample, about 87% are singletons; the top ten hold over 10%. The sequences come from blood, collected from a patient whose treatment included radiotherapy and nephrectomy. The receptors come from a woman in her fifties or sixties with renal cell carcinoma. Both conserved end residues are part of each CDR3. D genes are given only for firm matches. Where a row states a size, it is once, few, many or the class of an expanded clone; other rows omit it.

clone size	J gene	D gene	V gene	CDR3 protein	CDR3 DNA
few	TRBJ1-6	.	TRBV9	CASSVEVGISYNSPLHF	TGTGCCAGCAGCGTAGAGGTGGGCATCTCCTATAATTCACCCCTCCACTTT
.	TRBJ1-1	TRBD1	TRBV18	CASSPGQGNTEAFF	TGTGCCAGCTCGCCAGGACAGGGGAACACTGAAGCTTTCTTT
.	TRBJ1-2	.	TRBV29-1	CSVEKPGHNYGYTF	TGCAGCGTTGAAAAGCCGGGACATAACTATGGCTACACCTTC
.	TRBJ2-5	.	TRBV9	CASSKGPLTQETQYF	TGTGCCAGCAGCAAGGGACCGCTTACCCAAGAGACCCAGTACTTC
once	TRBJ2-3	.	TRBV19	CASSSATGDTQYF	TGTGCCAGTAGTTCCGCGACAGGAGATACGCAGTATTTT
once	TRBJ2-7	TRBD1	TRBV5-1	CASSLRDRPSYEQYF	TGCGCCAGCAGCTTGAGGGACAGGCCCTCCTACGAGCAGTACTTC
.	TRBJ2-5	.	TRBV7-6	CASSLGLGRGEETQYF	TGTGCCAGCAGCTTAGGGTTAGGGCGGGGAGAAGAGACCCAGTACTTC
.	TRBJ2-5	TRBD1	TRBV6-1	CASSQDRGLETQYF	TGTGCCAGCAGTCAGGACAGGGGGCTGGAGACCCAGTACTTC
.	TRBJ2-3	.	TRBV6-4	CASSEGIAADTQYF	TGTGCCAGCAGTGAAGGAATAGCCGCAGATACGCAGTATTTT
.	TRBJ1-4	TRBD1	TRBV30	CAWSTGQGSGEKLFF	TGTGCCTGGAGTACCGGACAGGGGAGTGGCGAAAAACTGTTTTTT
.	TRBJ2-5	TRBD2	TRBV19	CASSTPGGGEETQYF	TGTGCCAGTAGTACCCCCGGGGGAGGGGAAGAGACCCAGTACTTC
many	TRBJ2-1	TRBD2	TRBV19	CASSVTSGGSASYNEQFF	TGTGCCAGTAGTGTGACTAGCGGGGGATCCGCCTCCTACAATGAGCAGTTCTTC
.	TRBJ2-3	.	TRBV7-9	CALTSRGYTDTQYF	TGTGCCCTTACTTCTAGGGGGTACACAGATACGCAGTATTTT
.	TRBJ1-1	.	TRBV6-1	CASSPPPPGEAFF	TGTGCCAGCAGTCCTCCGCCGCCAGGGGAAGCTTTCTTT
.	TRBJ1-6	.	TRBV28	CASSQGSSPLHF	TGTGCCAGCAGCCAAGGGAGTTCACCCCTCCACTTT
.	TRBJ1-2	.	TRBV7-9	CASSWGVGPRNNYGYTF	TGTGCCAGCAGCTGGGGGGTTGGCCCACGGAATAACTATGGCTACACCTTC
.	TRBJ2-4	TRBD1	TRBV19	CASSMRLGQAVSKNIQYF	TGTGCCAGTAGTATGAGACTTGGACAGGCAGTCTCCAAAAACATTCAGTACTTC